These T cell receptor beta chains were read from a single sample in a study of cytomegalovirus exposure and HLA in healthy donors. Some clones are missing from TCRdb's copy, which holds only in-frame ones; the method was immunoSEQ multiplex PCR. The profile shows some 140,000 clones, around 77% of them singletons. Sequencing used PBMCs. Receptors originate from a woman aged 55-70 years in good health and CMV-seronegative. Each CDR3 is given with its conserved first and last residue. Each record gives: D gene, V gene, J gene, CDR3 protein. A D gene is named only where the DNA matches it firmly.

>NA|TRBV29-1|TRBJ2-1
CSVENRNEQFF
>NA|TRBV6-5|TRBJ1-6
CASSPRAGYSPLHF
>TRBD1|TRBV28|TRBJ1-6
CASSFRGGRGSYNSPLHF
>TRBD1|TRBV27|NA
CASSQGGTGSYEQYF
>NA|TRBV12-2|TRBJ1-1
CASRLARQGNTEAFF
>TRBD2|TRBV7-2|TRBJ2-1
CASSPIAGGPYNEQFF
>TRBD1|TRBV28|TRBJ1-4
CASSPYRDSDEKLFF
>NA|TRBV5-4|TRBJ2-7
CASSQNLEQYF
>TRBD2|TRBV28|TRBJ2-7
CASSFRGVSYEQYF
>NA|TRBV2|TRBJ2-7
CASLPEGFSYEQYF
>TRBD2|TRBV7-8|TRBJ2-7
CASSPRWTSGSSYEQYF
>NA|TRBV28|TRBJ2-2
CASSSHMDTGELFF
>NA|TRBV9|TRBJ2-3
CASSYWRDGTDTQYF
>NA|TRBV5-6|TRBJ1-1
CASSLLSNTEAFF
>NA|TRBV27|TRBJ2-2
CATRHGEVVGELFF
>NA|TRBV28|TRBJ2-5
CASSSPVRWSETQYF
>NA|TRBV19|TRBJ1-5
CASSMRAGNQPQHF
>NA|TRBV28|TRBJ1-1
CASSRLNTEAFF
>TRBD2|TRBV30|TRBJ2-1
CAWSPGSGPGGEQFF
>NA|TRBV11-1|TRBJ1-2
CASSLGLGDGYTF
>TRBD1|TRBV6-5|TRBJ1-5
CASSGRQGFQPQHF
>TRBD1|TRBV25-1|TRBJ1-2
CASSEYADRDGYTF
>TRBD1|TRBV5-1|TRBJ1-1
CASSSQGALGTEAFF
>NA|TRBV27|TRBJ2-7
CASTLDYNSYEQYF
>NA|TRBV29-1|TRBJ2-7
CSVLWGAAYEQYF
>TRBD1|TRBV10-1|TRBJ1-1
CASSPGQGEAFF
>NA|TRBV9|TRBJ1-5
CASSVVGGDQPQHF
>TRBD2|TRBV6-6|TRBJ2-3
CASSYGSGISTDTQYF
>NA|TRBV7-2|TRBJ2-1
CASSEAEGPRFF
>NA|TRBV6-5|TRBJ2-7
CASSYSTQGFGEQYF
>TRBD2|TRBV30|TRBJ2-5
CAWASPGLAGGRETQYF
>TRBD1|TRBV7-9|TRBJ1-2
CSSSLGPGQGQYRYGYTF
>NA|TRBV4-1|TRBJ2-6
CASSQPSGAGANVLTF
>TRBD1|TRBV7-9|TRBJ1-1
CASSSRTGHPIAFF
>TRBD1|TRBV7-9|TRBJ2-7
CASSPQKGARYEQYF
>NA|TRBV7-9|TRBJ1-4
CASSLSGPNEKLFF
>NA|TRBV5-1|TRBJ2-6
CASSFWSSGANVLTF
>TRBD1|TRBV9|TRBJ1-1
CASSVQDRVTEAFF
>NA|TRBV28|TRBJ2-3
CASSLFAGSDTQYF
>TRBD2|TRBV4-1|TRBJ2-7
CASSQLAGGEQYF
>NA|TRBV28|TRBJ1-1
CASRSGATEAFF
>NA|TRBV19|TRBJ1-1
CASSILVNTEAFF
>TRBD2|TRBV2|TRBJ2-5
CASTTGLAGGETQYF
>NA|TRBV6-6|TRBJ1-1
CASSYVGSGVAFF
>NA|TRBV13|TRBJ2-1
CASSPGGSGINEQFF
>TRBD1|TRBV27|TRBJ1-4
CASSLSPSGTASEKLFF
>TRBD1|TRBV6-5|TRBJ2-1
CASSLDRVRPLMEFF
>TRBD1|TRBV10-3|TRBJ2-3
CAISPGTGSGDTQYF
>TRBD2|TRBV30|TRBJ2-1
CAWSVRLAAGGEQFF
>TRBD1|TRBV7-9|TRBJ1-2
CASSNRDRGNYGYTF
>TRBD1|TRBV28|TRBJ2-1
CASRFFSIRDRGDNEQFF
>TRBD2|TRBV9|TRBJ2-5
CASSVVPAGMEETQYF
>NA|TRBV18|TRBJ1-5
CASSRIAGGGPNQPQHF
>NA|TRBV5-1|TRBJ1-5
CASSLGAGGNQPQHF
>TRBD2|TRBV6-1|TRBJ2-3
CASSTSGSTDTQYF
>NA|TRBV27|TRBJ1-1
CATRSRDLNTEAFF
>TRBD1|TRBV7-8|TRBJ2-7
CASSRPGQMYEQYF
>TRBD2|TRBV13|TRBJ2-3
CASSTTLAPSTDTQYF
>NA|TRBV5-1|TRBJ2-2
CASSAYGFTGELFF